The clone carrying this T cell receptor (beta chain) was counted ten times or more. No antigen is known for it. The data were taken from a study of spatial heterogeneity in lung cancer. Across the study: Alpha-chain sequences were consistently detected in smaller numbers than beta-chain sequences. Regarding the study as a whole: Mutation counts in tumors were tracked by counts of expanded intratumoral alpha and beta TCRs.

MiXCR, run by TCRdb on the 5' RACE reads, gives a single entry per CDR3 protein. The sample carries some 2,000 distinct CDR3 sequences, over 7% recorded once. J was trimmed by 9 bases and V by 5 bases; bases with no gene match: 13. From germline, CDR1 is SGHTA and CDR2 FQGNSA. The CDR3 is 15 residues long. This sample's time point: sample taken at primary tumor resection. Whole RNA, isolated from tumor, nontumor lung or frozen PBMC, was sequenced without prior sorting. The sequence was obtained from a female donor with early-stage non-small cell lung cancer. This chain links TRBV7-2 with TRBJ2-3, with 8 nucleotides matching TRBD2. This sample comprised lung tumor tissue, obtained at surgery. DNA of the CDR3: TGTGCCAGCAGCGAGAGGGCTAGCGGGTTTAAAACGCAGTATTTT. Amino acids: CASSERASGFKTQYF.